A selection of T cell receptor beta chains follows, all from one sample in a study of T-cell memory formation after mild COVID-19. Via MiXCR, TCRdb re-called the 5' RACE reads, giving one row per CDR3 protein. The data hold roughly 62,000 distinct CDR3 sequences, with about 9.4% observed a single time. Sequencing was carried out using PBMCs or a T cell subset sorted from them (not recorded which). These receptors all stem from a man aged 18 to 29 who had mild COVID-19 (a few samples of this study predate the infection). Cell type and time point are not known. CDR3s include the opening cysteine and the closing phenylalanine or tryptophan. The D gene is left open where the match is weak. Expanded clones are given a class, and other clones once, few, many or no size at all.

V: TRBV18; J: TRBJ1-1; size: .; D: .; DNA: TGTGCCAGCTCACCCATGACAGTTGAAGCTTTCTTT; CDR3: CASSPMTVEAFF
V: TRBV5-4; J: TRBJ1-1; size: .; D: .; DNA: TGTGCCAGCAGGGCTGAGACCTCTGAAGCTTTCTTT; CDR3: CASRAETSEAFF
V: TRBV20-1; J: TRBJ1-5; size: few; D: .; DNA: TGCAGTGCTATTCCGGGAGACAATCAGCCCCAGCATTTT; CDR3: CSAIPGDNQPQHF
V: TRBV7-7; J: TRBJ2-5; size: few; D: TRBD2; DNA: TGTGCCAGCAGCGCATTCCTTAGCGGGGGGGCCTGGGAGACCCAGTACTTC; CDR3: CASSAFLSGGAWETQYF
V: TRBV20-1; J: TRBJ2-1; size: many; D: .; DNA: TGCAGTGCTAGAGGGCGGAGGGGCCCTTACAATGAGCAGTTCTTC; CDR3: CSARGRRGPYNEQFF
V: TRBV9; J: TRBJ2-3; size: .; D: .; DNA: TGTGCCAGCAGCGCAATCGAATTTGGGGATACGCAGTATTTT; CDR3: CASSAIEFGDTQYF
V: TRBV24-1; J: TRBJ2-5; size: few; D: .; DNA: TGTGCCACCAGTGTTTTCGAGACCCAGTACTTC; CDR3: CATSVFETQYF
V: TRBV29-1; J: TRBJ1-5; size: few; D: .; DNA: TGCAGCGTTTTTAGAGGTCAGCCCCAGCATTTT; CDR3: CSVFRGQPQHF
V: TRBV9; J: TRBJ2-3; size: few; D: .; DNA: TGTGCCAGCAGCCCCGGGCATACGCAGTATTTT; CDR3: CASSPGHTQYF
V: TRBV6-6; J: TRBJ2-3; size: few; D: .; DNA: TGTGCCAGCAGTTACAGCCATACGCAGTATTTT; CDR3: CASSYSHTQYF
V: TRBV6-1; J: TRBJ2-2; size: few; D: .; DNA: TGTGCCAGCAGTGTAAGGGCAGGTTTATCGACCGGGGAGCTGTTTTTT; CDR3: CASSVRAGLSTGELFF
V: TRBV7-9; J: TRBJ2-7; size: few; D: .; DNA: TGTGCCAGCAGCCCCACTTCCTACGAGCAGTACTTC; CDR3: CASSPTSYEQYF
V: TRBV7-9; J: TRBJ2-1; size: many; D: .; DNA: TGTGCCAGCAGCTTAGGCCCCAGGGGATACGGGGTTGCGAATGAGCAGTTCTTC; CDR3: CASSLGPRGYGVANEQFF
V: TRBV4-3; J: TRBJ1-4; size: few; D: .; DNA: TGCGCCAGCAGCCAAGATGGGGGAGGGGAAAAACTGTTTTTT; CDR3: CASSQDGGGEKLFF
V: TRBV12-3/TRBV12-4; J: TRBJ2-1; size: many; D: TRBD1; DNA: TGTGCCAGCAGCACCCAGGGACAGATCCATGAGCAGTTCTTC; CDR3: CASSTQGQIHEQFF
V: TRBV6-2/TRBV6-3; J: TRBJ1-6; size: .; D: .; DNA: TGTGCCAGCAGTTGGAATGGACAGAATAATTCACCCCTCCACTTT; CDR3: CASSWNGQNNSPLHF
V: TRBV12-3/TRBV12-4; J: TRBJ1-1; size: few; D: TRBD1; DNA: TGTGCCAGCAGTTTCGGGGACAGGGCTGATGAAGCTTTCTTT; CDR3: CASSFGDRADEAFF
V: TRBV20-1; J: TRBJ2-4; size: many; D: TRBD2; DNA: TGCAGTGCTAGCGGCGGAACGGGGGGGAGAGCCAAAAACATTCAGTACTTC; CDR3: CSASGGTGGRAKNIQYF
V: TRBV20-1; J: TRBJ2-1; size: many; D: TRBD1; DNA: TGCAGTGCTGGACAGGGGGCGCGTGATGAGCAGTTCTTC; CDR3: CSAGQGARDEQFF
V: TRBV10-3; J: TRBJ2-3; size: .; D: .; DNA: TGTGCCATCAGAGGGACCACCACAGATACGCAGTATTTT; CDR3: CAIRGTTTDTQYF
V: TRBV7-6; J: TRBJ2-1; size: .; D: .; DNA: TGTGCCAGCAGCTTAGTCGGGGGGCTATACAATGAGCAGTTCTTC; CDR3: CASSLVGGLYNEQFF
V: TRBV18; J: TRBJ2-7; size: many; D: .; DNA: TGTGCCAGCTCACAAGGCCGGGACACCTACGAGCAGTACTTC; CDR3: CASSQGRDTYEQYF
V: TRBV9; J: TRBJ2-1; size: many; D: TRBD2; DNA: TGTGCCAGCAGCCTTAGCGGGGGTCCCTACAATGAGCAGTTCTTC; CDR3: CASSLSGGPYNEQFF
V: TRBV20-1; J: TRBJ2-5; size: few; D: TRBD2; DNA: TGCAGTGCTGAGATAGCGGGGGTCGGCGAGACCCAGTACTTC; CDR3: CSAEIAGVGETQYF
V: TRBV10-3; J: TRBJ2-5; size: many; D: TRBD2; DNA: TGTGCCATCAGGGCCGGACTAGCGGGGGAGACCCAGTACTTC; CDR3: CAIRAGLAGETQYF
V: TRBV6-2/TRBV6-3; J: TRBJ2-1; size: few; D: .; DNA: TGTGCCAGCAGCCGTGCGGGACAGACTTACAATGAGCAGTTCTTC; CDR3: CASSRAGQTYNEQFF
V: TRBV29-1; J: TRBJ2-1; size: many; D: TRBD2; DNA: TGCAGCGTAGCAACCCTAGCGGGGGACTACAATGAGCAGTTCTTC; CDR3: CSVATLAGDYNEQFF